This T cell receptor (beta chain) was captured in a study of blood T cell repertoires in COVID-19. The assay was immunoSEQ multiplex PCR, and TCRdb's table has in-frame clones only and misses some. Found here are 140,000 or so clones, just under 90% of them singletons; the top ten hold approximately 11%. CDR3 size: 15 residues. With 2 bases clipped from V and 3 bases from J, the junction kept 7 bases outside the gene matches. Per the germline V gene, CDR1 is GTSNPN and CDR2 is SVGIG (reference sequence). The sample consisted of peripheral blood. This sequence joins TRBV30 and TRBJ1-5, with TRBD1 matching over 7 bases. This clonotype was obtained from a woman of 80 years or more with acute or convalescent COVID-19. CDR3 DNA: TGTGCCTGGAGTAGGGGGGACAGATTCAATCAGCCCCAGCATTTT. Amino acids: CAWSRGDRFNQPQHF.